One T cell receptor beta chain is described in this entry. Profiling relied on immunoSEQ multiplex PCR, and the TCRdb table lists in-frame clones only, not all of them. Of tens of thousands of clones in the sample, 85% to 95% were seen once. This entry is derived from a study of cytomegalovirus exposure and HLA in healthy donors. This clonotype was obtained from a woman younger than 30 in good health and CMV-seronegative. Sequencing was performed on PBMCs.

In nucleotides, the CDR3 is TGTGCCAGCAGCTCCAGGGGGAGATTTGGCTACACCTTC. Translation gives CASSSRGRFGYTF. The V and J genes are TRBV5-4 and TRBJ1-2; 7 nucleotides line up with TRBD1. This CDR3 spans 13 amino acids. V shed 3 bases, J shed 7 bases, and the junction held 6 bases outside the gene matches. Germline V gives CDR1 SGHNT, CDR2 YYREEE (reference sequence).